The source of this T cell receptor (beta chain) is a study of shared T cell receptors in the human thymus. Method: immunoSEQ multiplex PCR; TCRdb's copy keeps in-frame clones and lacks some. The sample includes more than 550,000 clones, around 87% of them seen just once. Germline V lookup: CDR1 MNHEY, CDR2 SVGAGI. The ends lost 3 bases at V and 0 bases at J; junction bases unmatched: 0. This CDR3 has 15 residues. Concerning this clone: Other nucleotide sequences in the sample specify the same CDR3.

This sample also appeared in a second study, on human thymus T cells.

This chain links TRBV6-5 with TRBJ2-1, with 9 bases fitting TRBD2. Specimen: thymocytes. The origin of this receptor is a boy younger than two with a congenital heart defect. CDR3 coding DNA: TGTGCCAGCAGTTATAGCGGGAGCTCCTACAATGAGCAGTTCTTC. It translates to CASSYSGSSYNEQFF.